The sequence of this TCR beta chain was determined in a study of control samples from healthy donors and cancer patients. The CDR3 has 15 residues. V dropped 2 bases and J dropped 2 bases, with 11 bases sitting between them. Germline V gene data show CDR1 as LGHDT and CDR2 as YNNKEL (reference sequence). Sequencing used immunoSEQ multiplex PCR; TCRdb keeps in-frame clones, though not all of them. The table includes fewer than 200,000 clones, 96% detected once. Sequenced sample: blood. The rearrangement joins TRBV3-1 (or the pseudogene TRBV3-2) to TRBJ2-3, with D unresolved. This TCR derives from a young woman in good health. The CDR3 is CASSQLGSITDTQYF. The CDR3 region has the DNA TGTGCCAGCAGCCAATTAGGCAGCATCACAGATACGCAGTATTTT.